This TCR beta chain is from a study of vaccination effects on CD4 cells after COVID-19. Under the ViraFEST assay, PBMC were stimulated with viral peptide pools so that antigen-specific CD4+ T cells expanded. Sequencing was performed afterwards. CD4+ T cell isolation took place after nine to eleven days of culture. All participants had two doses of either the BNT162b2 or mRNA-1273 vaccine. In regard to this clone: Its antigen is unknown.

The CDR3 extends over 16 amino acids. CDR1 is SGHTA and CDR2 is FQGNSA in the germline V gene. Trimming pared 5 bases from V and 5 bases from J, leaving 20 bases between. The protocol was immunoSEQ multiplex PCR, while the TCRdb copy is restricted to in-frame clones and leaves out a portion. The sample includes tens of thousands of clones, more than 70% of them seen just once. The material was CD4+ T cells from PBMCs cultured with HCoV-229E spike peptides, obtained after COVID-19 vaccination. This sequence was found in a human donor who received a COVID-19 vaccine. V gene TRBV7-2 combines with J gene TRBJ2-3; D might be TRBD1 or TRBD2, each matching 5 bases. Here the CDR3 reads CASSPAGTGMGDTQYF. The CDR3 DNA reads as TGTGCCAGCAGCCCCGCTGGGACGGGTATGGGAGATACGCAGTATTTT. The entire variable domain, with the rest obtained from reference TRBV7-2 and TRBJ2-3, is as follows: GAGVSQSPSNKVTEKGKDVELRCDPISGHTALYWYRQSLGQGLEFLIYFQGNSAPDKSGLPSDRFSAERTGGSVSTLTIQRTQQEDSAVYLCASSPAGTGMGDTQYFGPGTRLTVL.